The rows below give T cell receptor beta chains drawn from one sample of a study of post-analysis software for immune sequencing data. TCRdb itself ran the PCR reads through MiXCR, one entry per CDR3 protein. The sample includes approximately 730,000 distinct CDR3 sequences, around 46% of them seen just once. Sequencing was carried out using blood. The receptors were sampled from a girl under 18 with multiple sclerosis. CDR3s leave out the opening cysteine and the closing phenylalanine or tryptophan. The size entry is marked missing in some rows and otherwise reads once, few, many or a size class.

TRBV6-2/TRBV6-3	-	-	ASSYGLGEQY
TRBV4-2	few	TRBJ1-2	ASSPDGIGYT
TRBV20-1	-	TRBJ2-5	SARDRQGETQY
TRBV6-2/TRBV6-3	-	TRBJ2-7	ASRTLGQGHHEQY
TRBV4-2	-	TRBJ2-5	ASSQGQGGQETQY
TRBV12-3/TRBV12-4	few	TRBJ1-6	ASSWAGGNSPLH
TRBV6-2/TRBV6-3	few	TRBJ1-1	ASTYKSTEAF
TRBV10-3	-	TRBJ2-1	AISGVDNEQF
TRBV4-3	-	-	ASSQESGTGVEQY
TRBV4-3	many	TRBJ2-7	ASSQDKEAYYEQY
TRBV2	once	TRBJ2-7	ASSVVGLAGDEQY
TRBV20-1	-	TRBJ2-1	SAAATRSGQYNEQF
TRBV24-1	-	TRBJ2-1	ATSDPTSGRSYNEQF
TRBV6-2/TRBV6-3	once	TRBJ1-5	TSGAEWSNQPQH
TRBV7-2	-	TRBJ2-7	ASSSSSTSGIYEQY